The clone carrying this T cell receptor beta chain occurred a few times. The data were taken from a study of T-cell memory formation after mild COVID-19. TCRdb re-called the 5' RACE reads through MiXCR, storing one row per CDR3 protein. Among approximately 150,000 distinct CDR3 sequences, 13% to 15% were seen once, and the ten largest hold 11% to 15%. Losses at the gene ends were 5 bases for V and 5 bases for J; bases not matched to a gene: 6. In germline, CDR1 is DFQATT, CDR2 SNEGSKA (reference sequence). This CDR3 spans 14 amino acids. The sequencing sample was made of PBMCs or a T cell subset sorted from them (not recorded which). The chain carries TRBV20-1 and TRBJ2-7; 13 bases are shared with TRBD2. This TCR was sampled from an adult woman who had mild COVID-19 (a few samples of this study predate the infection). Cell type and time point are not known. CDR3 residues: CSARTSGSRNEQYF. The CDR3 DNA is TGCAGTGCTCGGACTAGCGGGAGTAGGAACGAGCAGTACTTC.